What follows are 15 T cell receptor beta chains derived from one specimen sequenced in a study of T-cell reconstitution after alpha-beta-depleted transplantation in children (dated by TCRdb to the mid-2010s). Receptor amplification or capture employed PCR. The sequencing machine was an Illumina HiSeq 2500. Molecular barcoding was employed in the preparation of TCR libraries, with unique molecular identifiers being used to normalize TCRbeta repertoire quantification. The public reads were quality trimmed at Q25 with fastp and then assembled into clones with MiXCR by TCRdb, keeping productive beta chains. Each CDR3 protein appears once, grouped with its most common genes and DNA. The sample table shows more than 150,000 distinct CDR3 sequences, and about 15% are seen once. Under 15% of the sample goes to the ten largest clones. The source was PBMCs from the stem cell graft donor, collected from the stem cell graft. The receptor source for this set is a human donor who donated a stem cell graft to a child with acute lymphoblastic leukemia.

Many counts were recorded for this clonotype. The V call is TRBV29-1, the J call TRBJ1-5; D remains unclear. Germline lookup yields CDR1 SQVTM and CDR2 ANQGSEA. The CDR3 has 11 residues. The V end lost 6 bases, the J end lost 11 bases, and 14 bases lay between the germline ends. CDR3 in DNA: TGCAGCGTGGTTACAGCTACAGCCCAGCATTTT. It codes for CSVVTATAQHF. The full variable domain, in which reference TRBV29-1 and TRBJ1-5 provide the parts outside the CDR3, is SAVISQKPSRDICQRGTSLTIQCQVDSQVTMMFWYRQQPGQSLTLIATANQGSEATYESGFVIDKFPISRPNLTFSTLTVSNMSPEDSSIYLCSVVTATAQHFGDGTRLSIL.

This clonotype was observed at least ten times. The genes are TRBV5-1 and TRBJ2-1; D perhaps matches TRBD2 (6 bases). Trimming took 4 bases from V and 5 from J, leaving 13 bases between them. The germline gives CDR1 SGHRS, CDR2 YFSETQ. The CDR3 covers 14 residues. This chain's CDR3 is CASSPGTYNNEQFF. In DNA, the CDR3 is TGCGCCAGCAGCCCAGGGACTTACAACAATGAGCAGTTCTTC. Combining the CDR3 with reference TRBV5-1 and TRBJ2-1 gives the whole variable domain KAGVTQTPRYLIKTRGQQVTLSCSPISGHRSVSWYQQTPGQGLQFLFEYFSETQRNKGNFPGRFSGRQFSNSRSEMNVSTLELGDSALYLCASSPGTYNNEQFFGPGTRLTVL.

This clonotype was detected ten times or more. V is TRBV5-1 and J is TRBJ1-1; possible D gene TRBD1, 5 bases. The CDR3 runs to 18 residues. CDR1 and CDR2 from the germline V gene are SGHRS and YFSETQ. V lost 3 bases and J lost 1, with 22 bases in between. In DNA form, the CDR3 reads TGCGCCAGCAGCTCAAGAGACAGAGGGGTGAAGGGGAACACTGAAGCTTTCTTT. It translates to CASSSRDRGVKGNTEAFF.

The rearrangement uses TRBV6-6 and TRBJ2-3; tentatively, D is TRBD2 (6 bases). V was clipped by 6 bases and J by 0 bases, with 13 bases between them. This CDR3 has 15 residues. CDR1 MNHNY and CDR2 SVGAGI come from the germline V gene (reference sequence). CDR3 sequence: CASRYGRTSTDTQYF. In nucleotides, the CDR3 is TGTGCCAGCAGATACGGGAGAACTAGCACAGATACGCAGTATTTT.

This clonotype was seen more than once but under ten times. The chain uses TRBV20-1 and TRBJ2-5, with 7 positions matching TRBD2. With V trimmed by 3 bases and J by 3 bases, 7 bases remained unmatched. CDR3 length: 14 amino acids. Germline CDR1 is DFQATT and CDR2 is SNEGSKA (reference sequence). The CDR3 loop reads CSARSWREKETQYF. CDR3 coding DNA: TGCAGTGCTAGGTCTTGGCGGGAGAAAGAGACCCAGTACTTC.

This clonotype has a count of ten or more. This sequence joins TRBV5-6 and TRBJ1-1; no clear D. Trimming removed 2 bases at V and 0 bases at J, with 2 bases between. Germline loops: CDR1 SGHDT, CDR2 YYEEEE. The CDR3 has 12 amino acids. The CDR3 DNA sequence: TGTGCCAGCAGCTTTATGAACACTGAAGCTTTCTTT. Amino acid sequence: CASSFMNTEAFF.

This clonotype was counted ten times or more. This chain connects TRBV7-6 to TRBJ2-1, with D perhaps TRBD1 or TRBD2 (5 bases each). The CDR3 is 15 residues long. Trimming left V 3 bases short and J 8 bases short, with 17 bases between. CDR1 is SGHVS and CDR2 is FNYEAQ in the germline V gene. The CDR3 bases are TGTGCCAGCAGCTTCGGGGCCGAATACAGCTATGAGCAGTTCTTC. Protein sequence: CASSFGAEYSYEQFF. Full variable domain (missing parts from reference TRBV7-6 and TRBJ2-1): GAGVSQSPRYKVTKRGQDVALRCDPISGHVSLYWYRQALGQGPEFLTYFNYEAQQDKSGLPNDRFSAERPEGSISTLTIQRTEQRDSAMYRCASSFGAEYSYEQFFGPGTRLTVL.

As regards this clonotype: It may be a read error: a sequence one base away is much more abundant. The CDR3 end shows no conserved phenylalanine or tryptophan, and so a read error is likely. CDR3: CASKTDGSYGYTL. Written as DNA, the CDR3 is TGTGCCAGCAAAACGGACGGCTCCTATGGCTACACCCTC. The genes are TRBV12-3 or TRBV12-4 and TRBJ1-2; D is uncertain. With 7 bases removed from V and 4 bases from J, the gap between germline ends came to 13 bases. This CDR3 is 13 amino acids long.

V is TRBV11-3 and J is TRBJ2-1; 8 bases line up with TRBD2. Trimming at V came to 4 bases and at J to 4 bases, leaving 24 bases not matched to a gene. Germline V gives CDR1 SGHNT, CDR2 YENEEA. The CDR3 contains 21 residues. CDR3 in DNA: TGTGCCAGCAGCTCAGGCGGGGGGACATTCAGATTTGGACTCTCATACAATGAGCAGTTCTTC. Its translation: CASSSGGGTFRFGLSYNEQFF.

This clonotype was seen more than once but under ten times. The chain links TRBV7-9 to TRBJ1-3, with TRBD1 as a possible D gene (5 bases). V dropped 3 bases and J dropped 0 bases, with 12 bases sitting between them. The CDR3 spans 16 residues. The germline gives CDR1 SEHNR, CDR2 FQNEAQ (reference sequence). The CDR3 reads CASSLEGTISGNTIYF. The CDR3 DNA reads as TGTGCCAGCAGCTTGGAGGGGACCATCTCTGGAAACACCATATATTTT.

This clonotype was detected only a few times. This chain connects TRBV12-3 or TRBV12-4 to TRBJ2-2; no firm D call. The V end was cut by 6 bases, the J end by 8 bases, with 16 bases between. The CDR3 runs 14 residues. The CDR3 protein is CASSLSPREGELFF. The CDR3 nucleotides are TGTGCCAGCAGCCTGAGCCCCCGAGAAGGGGAGCTGTTTTTT.

This clonotype was seen many times. This chain uses TRBV5-5 with TRBJ1-1; D remains ambiguous. The V gene's germline CDR1 is SGHKS and CDR2 YYEKEE (reference sequence). Trimming took off 4 bases at V and 10 bases at J, with 23 bases between the two ends. CDR3 length: 15 amino acids. Here the CDR3 DNA reads TGTGCCAGCAGCCCCGGGCCAGCAGTAAACTCTGGAGCTTTCTTT. Translation gives CASSPGPAVNSGAFF.

The CDR3 nucleotides are TGCGCCAGCAGCTTGGAGGGAGTTGACTACGAGCAGTACTTC. Residues: CASSLEGVDYEQYF. The chain recombines TRBV5-1 with TRBJ2-7; D possibly corresponds to TRBD2 (5 bases). Per germline, CDR1 SGHRS and CDR2 YFSETQ. With 0 bases removed from V and 3 bases from J, the gap between germline ends came to 10 bases. The CDR3 is made up of 14 amino acids.

Many counts were recorded for this clonotype. The gene calls are TRBV4-2 and TRBJ2-7, with D unresolved. CDR1 and CDR2 from the germline V gene are LGHNA and YNFKEQ. V was pared by 1 base and J by 0 bases, with 10 bases between. This CDR3 is 15 amino acids long. The CDR3 here is CASSQVKRPSYEQYF. For the CDR3, the DNA is TGTGCCAGCAGCCAAGTTAAGCGACCCTCCTACGAGCAGTACTTC.

At least ten counts were recorded for this clonotype. This chain connects TRBV20-1 to TRBJ2-7, with 8 bases fitting TRBD2. Germline trimming cut 3 bases from V and 4 bases from J; bases unmatched to any gene: 8. Germline V gene data show CDR1 as DFQATT and CDR2 as SNEGSKA (reference sequence). This CDR3 region has 14 residues. The chain's CDR3 is CSASKGSGNYEQYF. CDR3 sequence (DNA): TGCAGTGCTAGTAAGGGTAGCGGGAATTACGAGCAGTACTTC.